Presented here are 23 T cell receptor beta chains from one specimen sequenced in a study of patients and donors after allogeneic stem cell transplantation. TCRdb independently ran MiXCR on the RT-PCR reads; one entry per CDR3 protein. The sample gives about a million distinct CDR3 sequences, approximately 18% of which show up once; 5% to 6.5% is in the top ten. Material: blood, either unsorted or a sorted T cell fraction (not recorded which). All receptors derive from a human donor who was either an allogeneic HSCT recipient or a stem cell or donor lymphocyte infusion donor (not recorded which). It is not recorded whose cells these are; they may come from a transplant donor.

The chain combines TRBV28 with TRBJ2-7; the match to TRBD1 covers 7 bases. The junction had 16 bases not matched to a gene; V was cut back by 7 bases and J by 7 bases. CDR3 length: 15 amino acids. Germline V gives CDR1 MDHEN, CDR2 SYDVKM. The CDR3 bases are TGTGCCAGCAACAGACAGGGCGAATTGTTCGGGGAGCAGTACTTC. Protein: CASNRQGELFGEQYF.

This clonotype has just a few counts. The rearrangement uses TRBV4-3 and TRBJ2-3, with TRBD1 identical over 8 bases. The CDR3 runs 19 residues. CDR1 LGHNA and CDR2 YSLEER come from the germline V gene. V was clipped by 1 base and J by 4 bases; unmatched bases: 16. CDR3 in amino acids: CASSQGFRDRTVSADTQYF. CDR3 nucleotides: TGCGCCAGCAGCCAAGGCTTTAGGGACAGGACAGTATCCGCAGATACGCAGTATTTT.

This clonotype was counted ten times or more. The rearrangement uses TRBV18 and TRBJ2-5, with no clear D. Deletions cut 3 bases from V and 5 bases from J, with 7 bases between. The CDR3 has 12 amino acids. The germline V gene encodes CDR1 KGHSH and CDR2 LQKENI. Written as DNA, the CDR3 is TGTGCCAGCTCACCGGAAAGGGAGACCCAGTACTTC. Translating gives CASSPERETQYF.

The table lists this clonotype with a few counts. The J gene is TRBJ2-5, the V gene TRBV5-6, with TRBD1 matching 8 bases. V dropped 0 bases and J dropped 1; count of bases not matched to a gene: 5. The CDR3 is 16 amino acids. Germline lookup yields CDR1 SGHDT and CDR2 YYEEEE. The CDR3 bases are TGTGCCAGCAGCTTGGAGTACAGGGGGACCCAAGAGACCCAGTACTTC. This translates into CASSLEYRGTQETQYF. Based on the CDR3 plus reference TRBV5-6 and TRBJ2-5, the full variable domain is DAGVTQSPTHLIKTRGQQVTLRCSPKSGHDTVSWYQQALGQGPQFIFQYYEEEERQRGNFPDRFSGHQFPNYSSELNVNALLLGDSALYLCASSLEYRGTQETQYFGPGTRLLVL.

CDR3 coding DNA: TGTGCCAGCAGCTTAGATCTAGCGGGAGCGGGAGAGACCCAGTACTTC. It yields the protein CASSLDLAGAGETQYF. The J gene is TRBJ2-5, the V gene TRBV7-9, with 10 bases matching TRBD2. V lost 1 base, J lost 4 bases, and 6 bases stayed unmatched. The germline gives CDR1 SEHNR, CDR2 FQNEAQ (reference sequence). The CDR3 consists of 16 residues.

This chain joins TRBV5-1 and TRBJ1-5, with D perhaps matching TRBD1 (5 bases). The length of the CDR3 is 14 residues. Germline CDR1 and CDR2: SGHRS and YFSETQ. Between the trimmed V and J ends, which lost 0 bases and 6 bases, there was a span of 10 bases. CDR3 DNA: TGCGCCAGCAGCTTGGTAGGGGAAGGTCAGCCCCAGCATTTT. It translates to CASSLVGEGQPQHF.

The chain links TRBV11-1 to TRBJ1-6; 7 bases are a match to TRBD1. Germline V CDR1 and CDR2: SGHAT, FQDESV (reference sequence). The J segment lost 8 bases and the V segment lost 2 bases, leaving 15 bases of the junction unmatched. The CDR3 has 18 amino acids. The CDR3 DNA reads TGTGCCAGCAGCTTATCCGTCGGAACGGGACAGAAGTATTCACCCCTCCACTTT. Translating gives CASSLSVGTGQKYSPLHF.

In this sample, this clonotype turned up a few times. The genes are TRBV6-1 and TRBJ2-2; 10 positions match TRBD1. Germline V gene data show CDR1 as MNHNS and CDR2 as SASEGT. The junction had 7 bases not matched to a gene; V was cut back by 6 bases and J by 15 bases. CDR3 length equals 12 residues. The CDR3 here is CASRFPGQGMFF. The DNA of the CDR3 is TGTGCCAGCAGGTTTCCGGGACAGGGGATGTTTTTT.

This clonotype was counted only a few times. The CDR3 nucleotides are TGTGCCAGCAGCCCGACTAGCGGGAGTACCTACGAGCAGTACTTC. It encodes CASSPTSGSTYEQYF. V gene TRBV12-3 or TRBV12-4 combines with J gene TRBJ2-7; 12 bases line up with TRBD2. This CDR3 region has 15 residues. The ends lost 6 bases at V and 2 bases at J; junction bases unmatched: 5.

The chain joins TRBV29-1 to TRBJ2-3; weak D call: TRBD2 (6 bases). V gave up 6 bases and J gave up 0 bases, with 10 bases separating them. Looked up from germline, CDR1 is SQVTM and CDR2 is ANQGSEA. The CDR3 runs 13 residues. CDR3 DNA: TGCAGCGTGGGGCGGGGAAGCACAGATACGCAGTATTTT. Translation: CSVGRGSTDTQYF.

The J gene is TRBJ2-1, the V gene TRBV2; D is ambiguous. Germline CDR1 reads SNHLY; CDR2 reads FYNNEI. The CDR3 loop spans 11 amino acids. V lost 4 bases and J 15 bases, leaving 13 bases between the germline ends. The CDR3 reads CASSVEFDGFF. CDR3 nucleotide sequence: TGTGCCAGCAGTGTAGAGTTCGATGGGTTCTTC.

This clonotype showed up just a few times. The rearrangement joins TRBV27 to TRBJ2-2; D is ambiguous. The CDR3 is made up of 12 amino acids. Germline V lookup: CDR1 MNHEY, CDR2 SMNVEV (reference sequence). The V end lost 6 bases, the J end lost 4 bases, and 6 bases lay between the germline ends. CDR3 residues: CASRSPTGELFF. The CDR3, as DNA: TGTGCCAGCAGGAGCCCCACCGGGGAGCTGTTTTTT.

This clonotype was counted between two and nine times. The chain joins TRBV6-5 to TRBJ1-2; TRBD1 matches 9 bases. V was clipped by 0 bases and J by 4 bases; unmatched bases: 9. This CDR3 has 17 amino acids. From germline, CDR1 is MNHEY and CDR2 SVGAGI. CDR3 sequence: CASSYSSGTGQGYGYTF. CDR3 bases: TGTGCCAGCAGTTACTCATCGGGGACAGGGCAGGGCTATGGCTACACCTTC.

The CDR3 loop is CASSQSRYSYGYTF. For the CDR3, the DNA is TGTGCCAGCAGCCAAAGCCGGTATTCGTATGGCTACACCTTC. The gene calls are TRBV4-2 and TRBJ1-2, with D hard to call. Trimming shortened V by 2 bases and J by 5 bases, and 12 bases separated the two germline ends. Germline loops: CDR1 LGHNA, CDR2 YNFKEQ. There are 14 residues in the CDR3.

This clonotype was seen a few times. V usage is TRBV7-9 and J usage is TRBJ1-1; tentatively, D is TRBD1 (5 bases). CDR3 length: 15 amino acids. Germline CDR1 SEHNR, CDR2 FQNEAQ (reference sequence). V dropped 5 bases and J dropped 2 bases, with 15 bases sitting between them. CDR3 coding DNA: TGTGCCAGCAGCAAGTACCGGGACGGAAACACTGAAGCTTTCTTT. Translation: CASSKYRDGNTEAFF.

V and J are TRBV7-3 and TRBJ2-1; D gene uncertain. V lost 6 bases and J 0 bases, leaving 12 bases between the germline ends. The CDR3 loop spans 15 amino acids. CDR1 and CDR2 from the germline V gene are SGHTA and FQGTGA. The CDR3 nucleotides read TGTGCCAGCAGGCCTTCACGAAGCTCCTACAATGAGCAGTTCTTC. Amino acid sequence: CASRPSRSSYNEQFF.

The V gene is TRBV4-3, the J gene TRBJ1-6, with unresolved D. Per germline, CDR1 LGHNA and CDR2 YSLEER. The germline V and J ends were trimmed by 1 base and 8 bases, with 12 bases remaining between them. The CDR3 runs 15 residues. CDR3 sequence (DNA): TGCGCCAGCAGCCAAGGGTTCGGGCGGGATTCACCCCTCCACTTT. It specifies CASSQGFGRDSPLHF.

This clonotype came up a few times. One end of the junction is discordant with germline, which a read error may explain. The rearrangement links TRBV10-3 to TRBJ2-1; 8 nucleotides agree with TRBD2. CDR1 ENHRY and CDR2 SYGVKD come from the germline V gene. The length of the CDR3 is 9 residues. The DNA of the CDR3 is TGTGCCATGGTACCGCGGGAGGAGTTC. This codes for CAMVPREEF.

V usage is TRBV7-9 and J usage is TRBJ2-1, with 8 bases aligning to TRBD2. Trimming took 5 bases from V and 6 from J; bases not matched to a gene: 9. Germline V lookup: CDR1 SEHNR, CDR2 FQNEAQ (reference sequence). The CDR3 consists of 15 residues. The CDR3 region has the DNA TGTGCCAGCAGCCTCGGACTAGCTTATGTCAATGAGCAGTTCTTC. Translation: CASSLGLAYVNEQFF.

The V gene is TRBV6-1, the J gene TRBJ2-2, with D perhaps assigned TRBD1 or TRBD2 (5 bases each). The CDR3 length is 14 residues. Germline-derived CDR1 and CDR2 are MNHNS and SASEGT. V lost 8 bases and J 0 bases, leaving 10 bases between the germline ends. CDR3 bases: TGTGCCAGCGGGGGTTGGGCGAACACCGGGGAGCTGTTTTTT. This gives the protein CASGGWANTGELFF.

The V gene is TRBV7-2, the J gene TRBJ1-1; D gene ambiguous. Germline CDR1 is SGHTA and CDR2 is FQGNSA. The ends were cut back, 1 base at V and 6 bases at J, with 18 bases in the middle. The length of the CDR3 is 16 residues. CDR3 coding DNA: TGTGCCAGCAGCTTAGGGGGAAGGGCCCGGTGGGCTGAAGCTTTCTTT. Protein product: CASSLGGRARWAEAFF. The whole variable domain, filled in from reference TRBV7-2 and TRBJ1-1, reads GAGVSQSPSNKVTEKGKDVELRCDPISGHTALYWYRQSLGQGLEFLIYFQGNSAPDKSGLPSDRFSAERTGGSVSTLTIQRTQQEDSAVYLCASSLGGRARWAEAFFGQGTRLTVV.

The chain links TRBV12-3 or TRBV12-4 to TRBJ2-2; no clear D gene. There are 11 residues in the CDR3. Trimming cost V 10 bases and J 2 bases, with 5 bases left between them. The CDR3 DNA follows: TGTGCCACCGGAAACACCGGGGAGCTGTTTTTT. Its translation is CATGNTGELFF.

The table lists this clonotype with a few counts. The rearrangement joins TRBV5-1 to TRBJ2-3, with TRBD2 matching 7 bases. The length of the CDR3 is 18 residues. Germline trimming cut 0 bases from V and 3 bases from J; bases unmatched to any gene: 13. Germline CDR1 reads SGHRS; CDR2 reads YFSETQ. CDR3 residues: CASSLVSRREFSTDTQYF. CDR3 bases: TGCGCCAGCAGCTTGGTCTCGCGGCGGGAGTTTTCTACAGATACGCAGTATTTT.